These 18 T cell receptor beta chains were sequenced from one sample in a study of OX40 agonist ivuxolimab in advanced cancers. The library was obtained by the immunoSEQ multiplex PCR assay. TCRdb mirrors the immuneACCESS table, restricted to in-frame sequences. Some clones are absent from its copies; in checked studies, under half trace to an unresolved V gene, and the reason for the others is unknown. This sample gives roughly 82,000 clones in total; approximately 87% of them show up just once. Approximately 0.79% of the sample rests with the top ten. The sample consisted of CD4+ or CD8+ T cells sorted from blood, taken in a trial of the OX40 agonist ivuxolimab. All receptors come from an adult with an advanced solid tumor such as melanoma, head and neck, liver or kidney cancer.

This chain joins TRBV2 and TRBJ2-1; 7 nucleotides align to TRBD1. Germline V gene data show CDR1 as SNHLY and CDR2 as FYNNEI. V shed 4 bases and J 8 bases; nucleotides not matched to a gene: 17. This CDR3 region has 17 residues. Here the CDR3 reads CASSGRMSTGLLDEQFF. Here the CDR3 DNA reads TGTGCCAGCAGTGGTAGGATGTCGACAGGGCTGCTCGATGAGCAGTTCTTC.

The CDR3 sequence is CASSRDPGKQADTQYF. For the CDR3, the DNA is TGTGCCAGCAGCAGGGACCCGGGAAAACAGGCAGATACGCAGTATTTT. The chain links TRBV4-2 to TRBJ2-3; D is perhaps TRBD1 or TRBD2 (5 bases each). There are 16 residues in the CDR3. V lost 5 bases and J lost 4, with 19 bases in between. Germline CDR1 and CDR2: LGHNA and YNFKEQ.

This clone occurred a few times. As DNA, the CDR3 is TGTGCCAGTAGTTTTACTCAACGACAGGGGAGGACTGAAGCTTTCTTT. Translation gives CASSFTQRQGRTEAFF. V gene TRBV19 combines with J gene TRBJ1-1, with 8 nucleotides matching TRBD1. Germline V gene lookup returns CDR1 LNHDA and CDR2 SQIVND (reference sequence). The CDR3 has 16 amino acids. V gave up 5 bases and J gave up 5 bases; unmatched junction bases: 13.

This rearrangement joins TRBV7-3 to TRBJ2-3; D unclear. There are 15 residues in the CDR3. V was shortened by 1 base and J by 0 bases, with 8 bases between the two germline ends. Germline V gives CDR1 SGHTA, CDR2 FQGTGA. CDR3 loop: CASSLNGPSTDTQYF. CDR3 DNA sequence: TGTGCCAGCAGCTTAAACGGTCCCAGCACAGATACGCAGTATTTT.

V and J are TRBV28 and TRBJ1-4, with TRBD1 matching 7 bases. The germline gives CDR1 MDHEN, CDR2 SYDVKM. CDR3 length: 16 amino acids. The V gene end was trimmed by 6 bases and the J gene end by 3 bases; junction bases not matched to a gene: 10. The CDR3 loop is CASSDPTGWANEKLFF. Here the CDR3 DNA reads TGTGCCAGCAGCGACCCGACAGGGTGGGCTAATGAAAAACTGTTTTTT.

This chain links TRBV7-2 with TRBJ1-1; tentative D call: TRBD1 (5 bases). The germline V gene encodes CDR1 SGHTA and CDR2 FQGNSA. The CDR3 loop spans 17 amino acids. Deletions cut 1 base from V and 3 bases from J, with 18 bases between. The CDR3 DNA follows: TGTGCCAGCAGCTTAGGGGGAGTTTCGGGGACCTACACTGAAGCTTTCTTT. This encodes CASSLGGVSGTYTEAFF.

J is TRBJ2-7 and V is TRBV11-2; D not resolved. The CDR3 is made up of 11 amino acids. The germline V and J ends were trimmed by 5 bases and 8 bases, with 10 bases remaining between them. Per the germline V gene, CDR1 is SGHAT and CDR2 is FQNNGV. The CDR3 loop is CASSQGHKQYF. The DNA for the CDR3 is TGTGCCAGCAGCCAAGGGCATAAGCAGTACTTC.

The DNA of the CDR3 is TGTGCCAGTAAAGGCGGGGGGGGAACAGATACGCAGTATTTT. This codes for CASKGGGGTDTQYF. This rearrangement joins TRBV19 to TRBJ2-3; 9 nucleotides align to TRBD2. This CDR3 spans 14 amino acids. The V and J ends lost 7 bases and 3 bases, in that order; junction bases with no gene match: 5. Germline lookup yields CDR1 LNHDA and CDR2 SQIVND (reference sequence).

This clone has a single count. The chain carries TRBV6-6 and TRBJ1-4; TRBD1 agrees at 7 bases. The CDR3 consists of 12 residues. Germline V gene sequence: CDR1 MNHNY, CDR2 SVGAGI (reference sequence). V trimming: 5 bases; J trimming: 12 bases; junction bases outside the gene matches: 6. The CDR3 spells CASSRQGTELFF. Here the CDR3 DNA reads TGTGCCAGCAGTAGACAGGGTACGGAACTGTTTTTT.

This chain uses TRBV5-1 with TRBJ2-3; 14 positions agree with TRBD2. The germline CDR1 and CDR2 sequences are SGHRS and YFSETQ. The CDR3 runs 15 residues. Trimming took 9 bases from V and 1 from J; bases not matched to a gene: 4. CDR3 sequence reads: CATATSGGGTDTQYF. The CDR3 bases are TGCGCCACCGCGACTAGCGGGGGGGGCACAGATACGCAGTATTTT.

This clone was found a few times. This chain's CDR3 is CASRRGQGGYEQYF. DNA of the CDR3: TGTGCCAGCAGACGGGGGCAGGGGGGCTACGAGCAGTACTTC. The chain employs TRBV6-5 and TRBJ2-7; D perhaps matches TRBD1 (7 bases). Germline V gene data show CDR1 as MNHEY and CDR2 as SVGAGI. The CDR3 spans 14 residues. V shed 6 bases and J shed 3 bases, with 15 bases lying between them.

The CDR3 DNA follows: TGTGCCAGCCACCAAGCGAGGAGCTCCTACGAGCAGTACTTC. Its translation: CASHQARSSYEQYF. The V gene is TRBV2, the J gene TRBJ2-5; D gene uncertain. The J call is in doubt because the DNA end fits TRBJ2-7 better. Germline CDR1 SNHLY, CDR2 FYNNEI. This CDR3 contains 14 residues.

CDR3: CASSLATGGKGNTIYF. In DNA, the CDR3 is TGCGCCAGCAGCTTGGCCACGGGAGGAAAGGGAAACACCATATATTTT. The chain combines TRBV5-1 with TRBJ1-3; unclear D gene. V shed 0 bases and J shed 4 bases, with 14 bases lying between them. The CDR3 consists of 16 residues. CDR1 and CDR2 (germline): SGHRS, YFSETQ.

This clone was recorded once. In DNA, the CDR3 is TGTGCCAGTAGGGGGAGGGGGGAAGAGACCCAGTACTTC. Its translation is CASRGRGEETQYF. The rearrangement joins TRBV19 to TRBJ2-5; D is perhaps TRBD2 (7 bases). V was clipped by 6 bases and J by 3 bases, with 11 bases between them. The CDR3 has 13 residues. CDR1 LNHDA and CDR2 SQIVND come from the germline V gene (reference sequence).

This chain connects TRBV5-1 to TRBJ2-3; 8 bases agree with TRBD2. There are 14 residues in the CDR3. V gave up 2 bases and J gave up 4 bases; unmatched junction bases: 3. CDR1 and CDR2 (germline): SGHRS, YFSETQ. The CDR3 DNA follows: TGCGCCAGCAGCTTAGCGGGGGTTTCAGATACGCAGTATTTT. Amino acids: CASSLAGVSDTQYF.

The chain uses TRBV30 and TRBJ2-7; 8 bases fit TRBD1. Germline loops: CDR1 GTSNPN, CDR2 SVGIG (reference sequence). V shed 0 bases and J 3 bases; nucleotides not matched to a gene: 4. The CDR3 is 14 amino acids. The CDR3 spells CAWSVGTGRYEQYF. DNA for the CDR3: TGTGCCTGGAGTGTCGGGACAGGTCGCTACGAGCAGTACTTC.

V usage is TRBV4-2 and J usage is TRBJ2-3, with D perhaps matching TRBD1 (7 bases). Between the trimmed V and J ends, which lost 0 bases and 4 bases, there was a span of 11 bases. The CDR3 is 15 amino acids. Per the germline V gene, CDR1 is LGHNA and CDR2 is YNFKEQ. The CDR3 DNA reads as TGTGCCAGCAGCCAAGACAGGGGGGCTGCAGATACGCAGTATTTT. Amino acids: CASSQDRGAADTQYF.

The chain has TRBV14 and TRBJ2-7; 7 positions match TRBD1. The CDR3 totals 13 residues. J lost 4 bases, V lost 4 bases, and 4 bases had no gene match. Germline-derived CDR1 and CDR2 are SGHDN and FVKESK. CDR3 loop: CASSRQGLYEQYF. CDR3 nucleotide sequence: TGTGCCAGCAGCCGACAGGGATTATACGAGCAGTACTTC.